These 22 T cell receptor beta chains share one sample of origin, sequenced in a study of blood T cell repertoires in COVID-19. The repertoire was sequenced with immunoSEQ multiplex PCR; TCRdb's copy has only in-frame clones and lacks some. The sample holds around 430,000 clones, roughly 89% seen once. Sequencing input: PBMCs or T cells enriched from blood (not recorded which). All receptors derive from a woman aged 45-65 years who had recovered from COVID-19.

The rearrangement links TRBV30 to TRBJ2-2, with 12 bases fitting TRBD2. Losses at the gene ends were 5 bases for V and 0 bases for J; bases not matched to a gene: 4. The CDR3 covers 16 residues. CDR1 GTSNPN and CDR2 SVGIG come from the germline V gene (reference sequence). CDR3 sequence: CAWSGLAGTNTGELFF. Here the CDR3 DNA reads TGTGCCTGGTCCGGACTAGCGGGGACGAACACCGGGGAGCTGTTTTTT.

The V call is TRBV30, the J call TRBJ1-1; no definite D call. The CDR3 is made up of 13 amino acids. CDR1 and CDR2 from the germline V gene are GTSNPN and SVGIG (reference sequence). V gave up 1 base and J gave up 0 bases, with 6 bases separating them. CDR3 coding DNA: TGTGCCTGGAGTGCTCCAGTGAACACTGAAGCTTTCTTT. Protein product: CAWSAPVNTEAFF.

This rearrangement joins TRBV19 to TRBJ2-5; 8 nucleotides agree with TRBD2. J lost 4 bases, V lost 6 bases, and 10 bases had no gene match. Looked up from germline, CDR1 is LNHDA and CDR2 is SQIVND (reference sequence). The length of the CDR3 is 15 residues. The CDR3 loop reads CASSQWIAGIETQYF. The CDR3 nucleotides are TGTGCCAGTAGCCAATGGATAGCGGGGATAGAGACCCAGTACTTC.

The CDR3 bases are TGTGCCAGCAGCCAAGAGGGGGGGCAGAGGAGTGGCTACACCTTC. The encoded protein is CASSQEGGQRSGYTF. The chain carries TRBV3-1 (or the pseudogene TRBV3-2) and TRBJ1-2; tentative D call: TRBD1 (6 bases). The CDR3 is made up of 15 amino acids. Germline CDR1 and CDR2: LGHDT and YNNKEL (reference sequence). V dropped 0 bases and J dropped 7 bases, with 15 bases sitting between them.

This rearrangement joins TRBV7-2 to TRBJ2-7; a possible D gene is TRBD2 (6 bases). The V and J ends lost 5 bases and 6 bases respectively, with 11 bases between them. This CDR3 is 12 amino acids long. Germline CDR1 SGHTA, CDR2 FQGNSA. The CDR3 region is CASSPSGAEQYF. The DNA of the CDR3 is TGTGCCAGCAGCCCCTCGGGAGCCGAGCAGTACTTC.

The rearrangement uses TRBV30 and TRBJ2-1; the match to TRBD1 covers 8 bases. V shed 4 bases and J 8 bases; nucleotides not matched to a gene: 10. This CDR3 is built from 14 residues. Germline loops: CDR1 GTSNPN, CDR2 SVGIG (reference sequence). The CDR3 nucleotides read TGTGCCTGGATTCAGGACAGGGCAAAGGATGAGCAGTTCTTC. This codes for CAWIQDRAKDEQFF.

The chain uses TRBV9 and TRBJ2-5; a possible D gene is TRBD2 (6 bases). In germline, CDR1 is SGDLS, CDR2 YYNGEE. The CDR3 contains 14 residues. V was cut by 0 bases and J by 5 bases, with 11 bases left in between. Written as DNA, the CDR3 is TGTGCCAGCAGCGTAGACGGACTAAGGGAGACCCAGTACTTC. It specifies CASSVDGLRETQYF.

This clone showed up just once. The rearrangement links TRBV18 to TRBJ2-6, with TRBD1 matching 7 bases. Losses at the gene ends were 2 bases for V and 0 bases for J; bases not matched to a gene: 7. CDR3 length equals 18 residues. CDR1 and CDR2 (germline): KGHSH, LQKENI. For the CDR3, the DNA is TGTGCCAGCTCACCAGCCAGAGCAGGGGGCTCTGGGGCCAACGTCCTGACTTTC. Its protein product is CASSPARAGGSGANVLTF.

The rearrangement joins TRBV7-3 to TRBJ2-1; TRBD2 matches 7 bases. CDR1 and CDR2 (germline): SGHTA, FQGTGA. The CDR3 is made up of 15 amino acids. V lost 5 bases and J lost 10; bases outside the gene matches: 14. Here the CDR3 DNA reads TGTGCCAGCAGCCAAGCGGGGAGAAGGACGGGGGAGCAGTTCTTC. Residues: CASSQAGRRTGEQFF.

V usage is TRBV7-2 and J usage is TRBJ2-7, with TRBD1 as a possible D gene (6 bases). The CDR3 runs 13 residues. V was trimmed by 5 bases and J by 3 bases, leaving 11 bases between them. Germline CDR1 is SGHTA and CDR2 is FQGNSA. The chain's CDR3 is CASSQTGSYEQYF. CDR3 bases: TGTGCCAGCAGCCAGACAGGTAGCTACGAGCAGTACTTC.

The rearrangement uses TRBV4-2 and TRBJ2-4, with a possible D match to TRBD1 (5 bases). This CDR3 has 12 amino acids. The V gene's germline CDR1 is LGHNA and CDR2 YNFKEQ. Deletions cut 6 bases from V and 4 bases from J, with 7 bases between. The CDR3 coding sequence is TGTGCCAGCAGTGACAGAAAAAACATTCAGTACTTC. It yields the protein CASSDRKNIQYF.

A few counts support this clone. DNA for the CDR3: TGTGCCAGTAGTATCAGGCAGGGGAATAATTCACCCCTCCACTTT. It encodes CASSIRQGNNSPLHF. V is TRBV19 and J is TRBJ1-6; D possibly corresponds to TRBD1 (6 bases). Per germline, CDR1 LNHDA and CDR2 SQIVND (reference sequence). V was clipped by 3 bases and J by 5 bases, with 11 bases between them. This CDR3 spans 15 amino acids.

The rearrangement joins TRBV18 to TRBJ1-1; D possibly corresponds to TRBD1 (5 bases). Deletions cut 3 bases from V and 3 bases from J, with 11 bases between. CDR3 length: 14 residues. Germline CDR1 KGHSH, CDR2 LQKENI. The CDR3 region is CASSPNGGDTEAFF. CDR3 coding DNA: TGTGCCAGCTCACCTAATGGGGGGGACACTGAAGCTTTCTTT.

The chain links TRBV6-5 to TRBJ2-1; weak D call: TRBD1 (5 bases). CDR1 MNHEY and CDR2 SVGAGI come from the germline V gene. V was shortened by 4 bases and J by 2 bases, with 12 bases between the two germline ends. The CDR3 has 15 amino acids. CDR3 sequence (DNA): TGTGCCAGCAGTTCTACTTGGGGCGCCTACAATGAGCAGTTCTTC. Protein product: CASSSTWGAYNEQFF.

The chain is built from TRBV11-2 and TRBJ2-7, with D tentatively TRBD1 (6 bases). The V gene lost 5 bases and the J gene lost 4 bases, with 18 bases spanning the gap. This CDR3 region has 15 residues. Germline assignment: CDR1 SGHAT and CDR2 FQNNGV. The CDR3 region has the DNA TGTGCCAGCAGCCCACGACCAGGGGAGAAATACGAGCAGTACTTC. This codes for CASSPRPGEKYEQYF.

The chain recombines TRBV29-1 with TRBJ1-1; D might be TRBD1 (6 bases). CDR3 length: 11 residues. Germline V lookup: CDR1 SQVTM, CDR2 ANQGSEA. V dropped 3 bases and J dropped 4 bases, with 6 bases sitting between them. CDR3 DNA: TGCAGCGTTGACAGGGGCACTGAAGCTTTCTTT. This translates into CSVDRGTEAFF.

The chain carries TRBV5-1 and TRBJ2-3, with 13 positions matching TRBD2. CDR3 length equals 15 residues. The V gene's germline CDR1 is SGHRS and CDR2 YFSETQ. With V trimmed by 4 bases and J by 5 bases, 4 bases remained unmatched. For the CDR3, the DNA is TGCGCCAGCAGCCCGGGACTAGCGGGGTTAGATACGCAGTATTTT. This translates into CASSPGLAGLDTQYF.

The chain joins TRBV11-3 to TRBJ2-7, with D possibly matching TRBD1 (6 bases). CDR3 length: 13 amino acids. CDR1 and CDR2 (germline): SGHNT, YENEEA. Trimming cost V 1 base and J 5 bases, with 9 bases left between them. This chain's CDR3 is CASSLVQGNEQYF. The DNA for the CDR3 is TGTGCCAGCAGCTTAGTACAGGGAAACGAGCAGTACTTC.

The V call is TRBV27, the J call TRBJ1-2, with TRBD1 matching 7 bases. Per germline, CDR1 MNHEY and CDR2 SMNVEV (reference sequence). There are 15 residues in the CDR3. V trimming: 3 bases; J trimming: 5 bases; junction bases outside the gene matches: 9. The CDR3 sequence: CASSFWTGLGYGYTF. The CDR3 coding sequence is TGTGCCAGCAGTTTCTGGACAGGTTTAGGGTATGGCTACACCTTC.

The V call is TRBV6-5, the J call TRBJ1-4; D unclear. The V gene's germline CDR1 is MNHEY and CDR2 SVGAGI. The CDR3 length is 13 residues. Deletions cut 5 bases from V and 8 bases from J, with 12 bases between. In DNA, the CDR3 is TGTGCCAGCAGTAGGGAGGGCGGGGAAAAACTGTTTTTT. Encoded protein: CASSREGGEKLFF.

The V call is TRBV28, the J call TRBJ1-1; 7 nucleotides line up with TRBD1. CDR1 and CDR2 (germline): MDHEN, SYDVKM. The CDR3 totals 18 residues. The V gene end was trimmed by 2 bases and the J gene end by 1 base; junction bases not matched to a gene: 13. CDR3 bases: TGTGCCAGCAGTTTACCGACAGGGAAGCCCTTAAGGAACACTGAAGCTTTCTTT. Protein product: CASSLPTGKPLRNTEAFF.

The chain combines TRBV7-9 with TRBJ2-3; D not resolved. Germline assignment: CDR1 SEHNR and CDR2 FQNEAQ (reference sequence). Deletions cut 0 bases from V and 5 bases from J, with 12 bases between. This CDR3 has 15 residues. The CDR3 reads CASSLAGGSEDTQYF. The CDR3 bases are TGTGCCAGCAGCTTAGCCGGCGGATCTGAAGATACGCAGTATTTT.